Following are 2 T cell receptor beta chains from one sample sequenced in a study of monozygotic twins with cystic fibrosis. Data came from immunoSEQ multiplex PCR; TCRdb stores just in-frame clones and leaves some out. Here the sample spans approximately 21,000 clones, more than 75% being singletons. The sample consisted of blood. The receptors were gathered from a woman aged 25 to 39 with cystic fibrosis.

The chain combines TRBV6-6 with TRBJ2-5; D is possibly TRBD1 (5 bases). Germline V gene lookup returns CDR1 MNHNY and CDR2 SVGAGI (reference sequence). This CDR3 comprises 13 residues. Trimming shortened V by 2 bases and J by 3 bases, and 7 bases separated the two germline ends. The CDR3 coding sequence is TGTGCCAGCAGTTACGTAGGGGAAGAGACCCAGTACTTC. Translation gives CASSYVGEETQYF.

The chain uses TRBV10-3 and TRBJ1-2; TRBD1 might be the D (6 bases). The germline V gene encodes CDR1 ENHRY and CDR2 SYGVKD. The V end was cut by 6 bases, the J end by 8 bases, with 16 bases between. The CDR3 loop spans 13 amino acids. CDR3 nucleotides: TGTGCCATCAGACTAACAGGGTCTGGGGGCTACACCTTC. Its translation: CAIRLTGSGGYTF.